The TCR beta chain described here comes from a study of cytomegalovirus exposure and HLA in healthy donors. Trimming removed 0 bases at V and 9 bases at J, with 7 bases between. Germline assignment: CDR1 SGHRS and CDR2 YFSETQ. The CDR3 is made up of 12 amino acids. Use of 60 Vbeta and 13 Jbeta primers characterized the PCR. Measured with immunoSEQ multiplex PCR; TCRdb has only the in-frame clones, and not every one. The table includes under 250,000 clones, roughly 80% detected once. Study conclusions and caveats: Cytomegalovirus status was reportedly diagnosed by the classifier with high specificity and sensitivity. An analysis done earlier found most TCR beta V segments productive about 90% or about 30% of the time.

Worth noting for this clone: Antigen unknown.

Donors in the study were healthy people who gave bone marrow. This clonotype was obtained from a male donor in good health and CMV-seronegative. Source material: PBMCs. The V and J genes are TRBV5-1 and TRBJ2-1; no clear D. The CDR3: CASSLAEAEQFF. As DNA, the CDR3 is TGCGCCAGCAGCTTGGCCGAGGCTGAGCAGTTCTTC.